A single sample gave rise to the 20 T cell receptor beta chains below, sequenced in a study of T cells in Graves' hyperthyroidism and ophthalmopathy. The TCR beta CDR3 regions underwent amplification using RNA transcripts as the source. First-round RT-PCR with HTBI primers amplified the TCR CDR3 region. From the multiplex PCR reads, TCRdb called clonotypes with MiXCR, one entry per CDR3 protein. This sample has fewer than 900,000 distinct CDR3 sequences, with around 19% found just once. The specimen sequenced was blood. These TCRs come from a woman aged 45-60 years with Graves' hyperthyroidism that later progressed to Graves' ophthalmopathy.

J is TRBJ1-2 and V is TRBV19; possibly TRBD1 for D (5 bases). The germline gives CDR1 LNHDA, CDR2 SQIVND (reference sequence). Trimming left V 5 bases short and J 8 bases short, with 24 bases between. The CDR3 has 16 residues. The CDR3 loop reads CASSPGGEPSLEGYTF. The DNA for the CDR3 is TGTGCCAGTAGTCCCGGGGGAGAACCGTCCCTTGAAGGCTACACCTTC. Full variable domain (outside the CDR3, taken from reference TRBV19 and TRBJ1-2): DGGITQSPKYLFRKEGQNVTLSCEQNLNHDAMYWYRQDPGQGLRLIYYSQIVNDFQKGDIAEGYSVSREKKESFPLTVTSAQKNPTAFYLCASSPGGEPSLEGYTFGSGTRLTVV.

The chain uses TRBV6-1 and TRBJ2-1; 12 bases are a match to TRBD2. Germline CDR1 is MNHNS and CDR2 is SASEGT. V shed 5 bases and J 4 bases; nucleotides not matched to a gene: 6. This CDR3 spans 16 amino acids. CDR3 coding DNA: TGTGCCAGCAGTAAAACTAGCGGGGGGCCGTACAATGAGCAGTTCTTC. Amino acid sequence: CASSKTSGGPYNEQFF.

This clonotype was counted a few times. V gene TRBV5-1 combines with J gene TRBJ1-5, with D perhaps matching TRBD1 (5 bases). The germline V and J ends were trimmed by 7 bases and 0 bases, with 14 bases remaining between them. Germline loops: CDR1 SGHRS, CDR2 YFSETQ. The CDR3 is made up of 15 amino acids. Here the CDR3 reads CASLRDGYSNQPQHF. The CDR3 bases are TGCGCCAGCCTCCGGGACGGATATAGCAATCAGCCCCAGCATTTT.

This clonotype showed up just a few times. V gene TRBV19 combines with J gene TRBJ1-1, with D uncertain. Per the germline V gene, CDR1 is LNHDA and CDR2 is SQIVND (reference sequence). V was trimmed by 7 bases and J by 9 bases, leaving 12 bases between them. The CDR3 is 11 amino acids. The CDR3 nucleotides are TGTGCCAGTACGGATCGATCGAAAGCTTTCTTT. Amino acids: CASTDRSKAFF.

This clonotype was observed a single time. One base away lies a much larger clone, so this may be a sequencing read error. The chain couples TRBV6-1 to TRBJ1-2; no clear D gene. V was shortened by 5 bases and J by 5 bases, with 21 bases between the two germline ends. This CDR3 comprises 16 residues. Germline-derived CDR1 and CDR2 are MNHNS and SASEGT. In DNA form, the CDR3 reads TGTGCCAGCAGTCACTCTATGGACCCCCGAGGGTATGGCTACACCTTC. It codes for CASSHSMDPRGYGYTF.

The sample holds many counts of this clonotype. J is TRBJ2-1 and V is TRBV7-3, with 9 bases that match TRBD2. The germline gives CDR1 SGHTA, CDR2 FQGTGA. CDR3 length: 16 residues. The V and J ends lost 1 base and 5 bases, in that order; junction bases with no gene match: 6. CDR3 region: CASSLIVAGVDNEQFF. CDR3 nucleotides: TGTGCCAGCAGCTTAATAGTAGCGGGGGTTGACAATGAGCAGTTCTTC.

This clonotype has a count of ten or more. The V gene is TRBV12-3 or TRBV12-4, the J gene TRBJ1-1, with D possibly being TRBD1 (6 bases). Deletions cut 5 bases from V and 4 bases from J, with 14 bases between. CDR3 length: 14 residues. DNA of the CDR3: TGTGCCAGCAGTCCTGAAGGGGGAGGCACTGAAGCTTTCTTT. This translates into CASSPEGGGTEAFF.

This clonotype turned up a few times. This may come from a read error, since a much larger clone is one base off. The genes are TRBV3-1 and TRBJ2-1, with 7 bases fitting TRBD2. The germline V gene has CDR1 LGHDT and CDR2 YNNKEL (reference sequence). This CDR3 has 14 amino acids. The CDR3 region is CASGQAGPDNEQFF. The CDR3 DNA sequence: TGTGCCAGCGGCCAAGCGGGACCAGACAATGAGCAGTTCTTC.

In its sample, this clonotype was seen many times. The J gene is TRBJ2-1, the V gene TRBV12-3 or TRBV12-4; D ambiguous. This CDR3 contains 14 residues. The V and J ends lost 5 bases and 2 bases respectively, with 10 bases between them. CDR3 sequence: CASSRTDTYNEQFF. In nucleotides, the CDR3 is TGTGCCAGCAGTCGGACCGATACCTACAATGAGCAGTTCTTC.

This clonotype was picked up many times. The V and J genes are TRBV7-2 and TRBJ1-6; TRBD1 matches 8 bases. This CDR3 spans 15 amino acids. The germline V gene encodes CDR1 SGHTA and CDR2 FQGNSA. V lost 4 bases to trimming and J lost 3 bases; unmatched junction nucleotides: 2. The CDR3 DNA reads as TGTGCCAGCAGCTCCGACAGGGGCTATAATTCACCCCTCCACTTT. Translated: CASSSDRGYNSPLHF. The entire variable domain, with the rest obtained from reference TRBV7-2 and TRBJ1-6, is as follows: GAGVSQSPSNKVTEKGKDVELRCDPISGHTALYWYRQSLGQGLEFLIYFQGNSAPDKSGLPSDRFSAERTGGSVSTLTIQRTQQEDSAVYLCASSSDRGYNSPLHFGNGTRLTVT.

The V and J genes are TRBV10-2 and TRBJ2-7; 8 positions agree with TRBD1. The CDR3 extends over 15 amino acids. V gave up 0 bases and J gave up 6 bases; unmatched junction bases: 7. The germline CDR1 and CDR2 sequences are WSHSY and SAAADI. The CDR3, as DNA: TGCGCCAGCAGTGAGTCGGGACAGGTTCCCAGCGAGCAGTACTTC. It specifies CASSESGQVPSEQYF.

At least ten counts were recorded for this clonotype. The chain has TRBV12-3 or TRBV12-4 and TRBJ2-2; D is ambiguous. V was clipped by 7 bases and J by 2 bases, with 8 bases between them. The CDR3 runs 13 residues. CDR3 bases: TGTGCCAGCAAAGACGACAACACCGGGGAGCTGTTTTTT. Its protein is CASKDDNTGELFF.

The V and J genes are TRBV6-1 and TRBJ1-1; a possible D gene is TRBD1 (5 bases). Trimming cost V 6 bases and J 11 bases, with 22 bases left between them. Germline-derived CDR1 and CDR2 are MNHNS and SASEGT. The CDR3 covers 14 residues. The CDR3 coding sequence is TGTGCCAGCAGACTAGGGGACTCAAGCATCGGGGCTTTCTTT. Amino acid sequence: CASRLGDSSIGAFF.

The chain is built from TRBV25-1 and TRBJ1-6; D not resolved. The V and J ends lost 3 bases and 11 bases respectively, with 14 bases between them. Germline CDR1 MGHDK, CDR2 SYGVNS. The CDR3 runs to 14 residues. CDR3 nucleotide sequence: TGTGCCAGCAGTGACCCGGCGGATTTAACACCCCTCCACTTT. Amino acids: CASSDPADLTPLHF.

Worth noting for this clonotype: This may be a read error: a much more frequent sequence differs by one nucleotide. The CDR3 here is CASSLDGRGSYEQYF. CDR3 coding DNA: TGTGCCAGCAGCTTAGATGGCAGGGGTTCCTACGAGCAGTACTTC. The V call is TRBV11-2, the J call TRBJ2-7; D might be TRBD1 (6 bases). The CDR3 totals 15 residues. Per the germline V gene, CDR1 is SGHAT and CDR2 is FQNNGV. V was trimmed by 0 bases and J by 1 base, leaving 10 bases between them.

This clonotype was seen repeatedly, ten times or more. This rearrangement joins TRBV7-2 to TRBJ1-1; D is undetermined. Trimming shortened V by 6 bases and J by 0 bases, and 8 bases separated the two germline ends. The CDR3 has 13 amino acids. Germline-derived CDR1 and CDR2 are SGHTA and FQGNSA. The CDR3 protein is CASSIGMNTEAFF. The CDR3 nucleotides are TGTGCCAGCAGTATAGGGATGAACACTGAAGCTTTCTTT.

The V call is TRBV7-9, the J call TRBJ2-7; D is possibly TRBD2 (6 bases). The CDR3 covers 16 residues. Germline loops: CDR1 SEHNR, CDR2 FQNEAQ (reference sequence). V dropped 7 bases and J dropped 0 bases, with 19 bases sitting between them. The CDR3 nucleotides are TGTGCCAGCACCCTAGCAGGGCGGGGTGCCTCCTACGAGCAGTACTTC. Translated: CASTLAGRGASYEQYF. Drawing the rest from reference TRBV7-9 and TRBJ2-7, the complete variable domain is DTGVSQNPRHKITKRGQNVTFRCDPISEHNRLYWYRQTLGQGPEFLTYFQNEAQLEKSRLLSDRFSAERPKGSFSTLEIQRTEQGDSAMYLCASTLAGRGASYEQYFGPGTRLTVT.

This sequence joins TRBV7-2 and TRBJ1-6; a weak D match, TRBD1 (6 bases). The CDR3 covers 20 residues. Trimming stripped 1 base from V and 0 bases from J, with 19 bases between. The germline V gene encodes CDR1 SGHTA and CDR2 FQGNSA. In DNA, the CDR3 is TGTGCCAGCAGCTTAGGGTTCTCTGCAGGGGCGAGCTCCTATAATTCACCCCTCCACTTT. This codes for CASSLGFSAGASSYNSPLHF.

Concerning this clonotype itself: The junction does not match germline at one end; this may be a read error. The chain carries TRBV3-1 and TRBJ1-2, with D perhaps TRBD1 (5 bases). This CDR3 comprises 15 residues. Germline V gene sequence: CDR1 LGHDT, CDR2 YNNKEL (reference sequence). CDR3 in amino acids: CASSQQGGSGYGCTF. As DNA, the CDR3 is TGTGCCAGCAGCCAGCAGGGAGGAAGTGGCTATGGCTGCACCTTC.

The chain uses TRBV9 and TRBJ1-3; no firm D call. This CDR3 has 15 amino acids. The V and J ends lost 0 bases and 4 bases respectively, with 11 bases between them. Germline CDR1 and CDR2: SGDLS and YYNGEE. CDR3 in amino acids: CASSVATAGGNTIYF. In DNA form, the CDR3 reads TGTGCCAGCAGCGTAGCTACGGCAGGAGGAAACACCATATATTTT.